The source of this T cell receptor (beta chain) is a study of technical replicates of blood from several donors. V was clipped by 4 bases and J by 4 bases, with 9 bases between them. The CDR3 length is 13 residues. The germline gives CDR1 SGHNT, CDR2 YYREEE (reference sequence). Produced via immunoSEQ multiplex PCR; TCRdb's table is partial and in-frame only. The table shows tens of thousands of clones, with approximately 95% occurring only once. The V and J genes are TRBV5-4 and TRBJ1-5; tentatively, D is TRBD1 (5 bases). This TCR came from a human donor in good health. Sequencing was carried out using T cells isolated from PBMCs. The CDR3 is CASSRGGNQPQHF. In DNA form, the CDR3 reads TGTGCCAGCAGCCGGGGGGGGAATCAGCCCCAGCATTTT.